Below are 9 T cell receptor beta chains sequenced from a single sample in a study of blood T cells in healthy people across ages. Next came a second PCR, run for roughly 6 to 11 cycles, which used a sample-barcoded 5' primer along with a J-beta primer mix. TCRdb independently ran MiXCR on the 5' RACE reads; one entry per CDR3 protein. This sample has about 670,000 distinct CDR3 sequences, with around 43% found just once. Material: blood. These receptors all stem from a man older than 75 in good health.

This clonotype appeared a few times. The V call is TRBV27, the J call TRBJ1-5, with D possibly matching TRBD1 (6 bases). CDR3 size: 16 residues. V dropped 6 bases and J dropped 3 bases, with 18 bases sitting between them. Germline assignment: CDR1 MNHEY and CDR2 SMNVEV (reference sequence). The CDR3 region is CASSTLRQDNNQPQHF. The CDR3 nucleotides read TGTGCCAGCAGCACCCTAAGACAGGACAACAATCAGCCCCAGCATTTT.

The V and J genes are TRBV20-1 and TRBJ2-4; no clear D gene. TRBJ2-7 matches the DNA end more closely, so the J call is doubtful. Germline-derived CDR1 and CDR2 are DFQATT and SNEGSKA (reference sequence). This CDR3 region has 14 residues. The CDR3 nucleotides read TGCAGTGCTAGAGATCCGCTCGGCAGTTACGAGCAGTACTTC. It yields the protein CSARDPLGSYEQYF.

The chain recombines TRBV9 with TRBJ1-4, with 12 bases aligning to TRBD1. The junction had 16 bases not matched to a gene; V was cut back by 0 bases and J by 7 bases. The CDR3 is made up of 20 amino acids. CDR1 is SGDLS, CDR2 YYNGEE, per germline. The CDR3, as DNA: TGTGCCAGCAGCGTAGTTCCCCTTAACTTCGGGACAGGGGGCCGTGAAAAACTGTTTTTT. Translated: CASSVVPLNFGTGGREKLFF.

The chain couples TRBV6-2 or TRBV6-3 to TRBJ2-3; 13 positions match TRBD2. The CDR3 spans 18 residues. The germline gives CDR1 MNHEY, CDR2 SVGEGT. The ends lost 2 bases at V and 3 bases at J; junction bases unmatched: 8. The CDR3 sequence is CASSYATRLAGGTDTQYF. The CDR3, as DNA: TGTGCCAGCAGTTACGCCACACGACTAGCGGGAGGAACAGATACGCAGTATTTT.

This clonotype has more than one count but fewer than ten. CDR3 protein: CSATRQKGAHEQYF. CDR3 in DNA: TGCAGTGCTACCAGACAGAAAGGAGCGCATGAGCAGTACTTC. The chain uses TRBV20-1 and TRBJ2-5, with D possibly being TRBD1 (5 bases). Germline CDR1 DFQATT, CDR2 SNEGSKA (reference sequence). There are 14 residues in the CDR3. V shed 4 bases and J shed 11 bases, with 23 bases lying between them.

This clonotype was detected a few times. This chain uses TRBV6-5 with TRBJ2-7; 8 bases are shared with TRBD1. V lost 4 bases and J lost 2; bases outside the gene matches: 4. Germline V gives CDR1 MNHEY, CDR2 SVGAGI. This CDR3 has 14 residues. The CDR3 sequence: CASSSWTGTYEQYF. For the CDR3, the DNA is TGTGCCAGCAGTTCCTGGACAGGGACCTACGAGCAGTACTTC.

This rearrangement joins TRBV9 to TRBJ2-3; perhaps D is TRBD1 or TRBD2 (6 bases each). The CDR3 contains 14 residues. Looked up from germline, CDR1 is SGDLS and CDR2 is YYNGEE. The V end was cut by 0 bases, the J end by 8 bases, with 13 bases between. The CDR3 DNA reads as TGTGCCAGCAGCGTAGGGAACAGGGAGGCTACGCAGTATTTT. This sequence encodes CASSVGNREATQYF.

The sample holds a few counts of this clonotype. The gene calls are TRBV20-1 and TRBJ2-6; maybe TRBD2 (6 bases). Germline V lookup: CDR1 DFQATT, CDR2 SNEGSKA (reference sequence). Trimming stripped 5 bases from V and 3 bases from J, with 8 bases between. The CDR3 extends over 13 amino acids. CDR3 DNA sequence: TGCAGTGCTTTCGGGAGTGGGGCCAACGTCCTGACTTTC. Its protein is CSAFGSGANVLTF.

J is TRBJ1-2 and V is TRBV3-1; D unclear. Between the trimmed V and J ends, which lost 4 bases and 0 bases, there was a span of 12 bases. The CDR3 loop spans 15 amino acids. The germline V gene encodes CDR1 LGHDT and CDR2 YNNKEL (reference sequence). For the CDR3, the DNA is TGTGCCAGCAGCCCCCTCGGAGAGCCTAACTATGGCTACACCTTC. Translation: CASSPLGEPNYGYTF.